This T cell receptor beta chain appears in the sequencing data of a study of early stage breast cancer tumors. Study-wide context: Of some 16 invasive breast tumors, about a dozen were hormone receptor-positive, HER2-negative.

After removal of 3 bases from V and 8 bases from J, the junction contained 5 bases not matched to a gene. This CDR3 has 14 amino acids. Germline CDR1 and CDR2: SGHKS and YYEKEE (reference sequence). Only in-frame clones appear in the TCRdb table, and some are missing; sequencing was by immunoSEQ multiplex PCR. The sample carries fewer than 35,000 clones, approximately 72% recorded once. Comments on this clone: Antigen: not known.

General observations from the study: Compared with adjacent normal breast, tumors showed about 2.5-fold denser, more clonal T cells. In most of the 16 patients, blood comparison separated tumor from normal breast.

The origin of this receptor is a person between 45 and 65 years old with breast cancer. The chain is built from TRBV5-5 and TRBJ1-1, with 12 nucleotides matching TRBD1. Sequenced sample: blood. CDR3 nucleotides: TGTGCCAGCAGCTCGGGACAGGGGGCAAACGAAGCTTTCTTT. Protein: CASSSGQGANEAFF.